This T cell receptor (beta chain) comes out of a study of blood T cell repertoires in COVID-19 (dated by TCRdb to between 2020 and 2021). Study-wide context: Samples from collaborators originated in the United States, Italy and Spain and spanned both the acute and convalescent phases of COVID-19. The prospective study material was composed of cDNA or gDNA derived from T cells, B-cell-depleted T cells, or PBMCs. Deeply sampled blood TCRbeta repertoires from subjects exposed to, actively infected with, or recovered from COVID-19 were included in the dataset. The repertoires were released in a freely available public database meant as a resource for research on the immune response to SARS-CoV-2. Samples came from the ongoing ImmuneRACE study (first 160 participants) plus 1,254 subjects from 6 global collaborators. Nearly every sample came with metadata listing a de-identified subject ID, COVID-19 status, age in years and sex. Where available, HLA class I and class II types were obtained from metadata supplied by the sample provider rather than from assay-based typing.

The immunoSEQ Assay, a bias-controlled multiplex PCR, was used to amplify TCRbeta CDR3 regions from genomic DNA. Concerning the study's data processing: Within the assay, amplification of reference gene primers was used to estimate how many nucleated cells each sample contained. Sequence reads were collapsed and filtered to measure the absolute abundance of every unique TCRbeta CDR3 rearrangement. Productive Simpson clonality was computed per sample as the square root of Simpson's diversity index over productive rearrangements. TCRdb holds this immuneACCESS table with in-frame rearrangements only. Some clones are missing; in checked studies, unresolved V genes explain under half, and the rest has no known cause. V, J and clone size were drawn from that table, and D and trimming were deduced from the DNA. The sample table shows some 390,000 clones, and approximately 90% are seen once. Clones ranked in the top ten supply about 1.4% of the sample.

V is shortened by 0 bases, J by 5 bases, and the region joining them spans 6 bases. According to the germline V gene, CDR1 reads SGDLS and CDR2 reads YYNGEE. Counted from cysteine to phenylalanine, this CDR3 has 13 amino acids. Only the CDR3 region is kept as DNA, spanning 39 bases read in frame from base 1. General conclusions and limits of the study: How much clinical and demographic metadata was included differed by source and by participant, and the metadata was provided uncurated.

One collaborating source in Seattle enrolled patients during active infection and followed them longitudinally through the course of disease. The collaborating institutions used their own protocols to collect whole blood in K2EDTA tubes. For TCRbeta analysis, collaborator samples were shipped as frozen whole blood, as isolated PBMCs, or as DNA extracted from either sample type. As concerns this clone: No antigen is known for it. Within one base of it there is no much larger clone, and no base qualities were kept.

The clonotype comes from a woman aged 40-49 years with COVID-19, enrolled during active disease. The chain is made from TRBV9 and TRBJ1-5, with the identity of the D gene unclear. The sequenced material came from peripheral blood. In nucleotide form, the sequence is TGTGCCAGCAGCGTAGTACCGGATCAGCCCCAGCATTTT. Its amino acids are CASSVVPDQPQHF.